These T cell receptor beta chains were read from a single sample in a study of metastatic and nonmetastatic thyroid tumors. TCRdb re-analyzed the PCR reads using MiXCR. Among under 9,000 clones listed, about 45% were seen once. The specimen sequenced was tumor tissue. The receptors stem from a male donor with papillary thyroid cancer or a benign thyroid nodule (not recorded which). Some clones in this sample may be carry-over from other donors' samples. Each CDR3 is given with its conserved first and last residue. The D gene is left open where the match is weak. Clone size, where shown, is once, few, many, or a class for clones that have expanded.

size: .; J: TRBJ1-3; V: TRBV20-1; D: .; DNA: TGCAGTGCTCGGGACGGAAGAAACACCATATATTTT; CDR3: CSARDGRNTIYF
size: large; J: TRBJ1-2; V: TRBV4-1; D: .; DNA: TGCGCCAGCAGCCAAGTGGGGGTTGGTGGCTACACCTTC; CDR3: CASSQVGVGGYTF
size: few; J: TRBJ2-3; V: TRBV6-1; D: .; DNA: TGTGCCAGCAGGGGGCTTACCCAAGACGCAGATACGCAGTATTTT; CDR3: CASRGLTQDADTQYF
size: once; J: TRBJ2-7; V: TRBV20-1; D: .; DNA: TGCAGTGCTATTGACCCCAGGACGACCAAATACGAGCAGTACTTC; CDR3: CSAIDPRTTKYEQYF
size: .; J: TRBJ1-1; V: TRBV6-1; D: .; DNA: TGTGCCAGCACAGGTCGTTACACTGAAGCTTTCTTT; CDR3: CASTGRYTEAFF
size: .; J: TRBJ1-1; V: TRBV19; D: .; DNA: TGTGCCAGTAGAGACCGAGGGGGGAACACTGAAGCTTTCTTT; CDR3: CASRDRGGNTEAFF
size: .; J: TRBJ2-2; V: TRBV4-2; D: .; DNA: TGTGCCAGCAGCCAAGAGGTCCGGTCTCTTATGGGGGGGGAGCTGTTTTTT; CDR3: CASSQEVRSLMGGELFF
size: .; J: TRBJ2-7; V: TRBV6-6; D: .; DNA: TGTGCCAGCAGTTACGGACAGCGCTCCTACGAGCAGTACTTC; CDR3: CASSYGQRSYEQYF
size: .; J: TRBJ2-3; V: TRBV6-5; D: TRBD2; DNA: TGTGCCAGCAGTTACTCGCCTAGCGGGAGTGCCCCCACAGATACGCAGTATTTT; CDR3: CASSYSPSGSAPTDTQYF
size: .; J: TRBJ2-7; V: TRBV28; D: .; DNA: TGTGCCAGCAGTCGTGGGAAGGGAGAGCAGTACTTC; CDR3: CASSRGKGEQYF
size: .; J: TRBJ1-1; V: TRBV13; D: .; DNA: TGTGCCAGCAGCCTGACGAACACTGAAGCTTTCTTT; CDR3: CASSLTNTEAFF
size: .; J: TRBJ2-3; V: TRBV2; D: .; DNA: TGTGCCAGCACCCCCCTGCAATCTAGCACAGATACGCAGTATTTT; CDR3: CASTPLQSSTDTQYF
size: .; J: TRBJ2-7; V: TRBV4-1; D: .; DNA: TGCGCCAGCAGCCAAGAGGCGGACGTCGGAGACGAGCAGTACTTC; CDR3: CASSQEADVGDEQYF
size: .; J: TRBJ2-7; V: TRBV5-1; D: TRBD2; DNA: TGCGCCAGCAGCGCCGGACTAGCGGGGGCCGCCTACGAGCAGTACTTC; CDR3: CASSAGLAGAAYEQYF
size: .; J: TRBJ2-7; V: TRBV20-1; D: .; DNA: TGCAGTGCTGGGGGCAGGCTCCAAAAACCCACCTACGAGCAGTACTTC; CDR3: CSAGGRLQKPTYEQYF
size: .; J: TRBJ1-2; V: TRBV11-1; D: TRBD1; DNA: TGTGCCAGCAGCTTCGGAGCAAGGACAGGGACTAACTATGGCTACACCTTC; CDR3: CASSFGARTGTNYGYTF
size: .; J: TRBJ2-7; V: TRBV4-2; D: TRBD1; DNA: TGTGCCAGCAGCCCGCGCCGGGACAGCTACGAGCAGTACTTC; CDR3: CASSPRRDSYEQYF
size: few; J: TRBJ1-1; V: TRBV30; D: .; DNA: TGTGCCTGGAGTGCCTGGGGCGACACTGAAGCTTTCTTT; CDR3: CAWSAWGDTEAFF
size: few; J: TRBJ1-2; V: TRBV28; D: .; DNA: TGTGCCAGCAGTTTAAGCGGGGGAAGGGGCTACACCTTC; CDR3: CASSLSGGRGYTF
size: many; J: TRBJ1-4; V: TRBV7-9; D: .; DNA: TGTGCCAGCAGCCCGTGGGGTGATGAAAAACTGTTTTTT; CDR3: CASSPWGDEKLFF
size: large; J: TRBJ2-1; V: TRBV12-3/TRBV12-4; D: TRBD2; DNA: TGTGCCAGCAGACTAGCGGGGAGGGAGCAGTTCTTC; CDR3: CASRLAGREQFF
size: .; J: TRBJ1-4; V: TRBV5-4; D: TRBD1; DNA: TGTGCCAGCAGCTTGGCCGGGACAGATGAAAAACTGTTTTTT; CDR3: CASSLAGTDEKLFF
size: many; J: TRBJ2-7; V: TRBV12-5; D: .; DNA: TGTGCTAGTGGTTTGGTGGACAGAACCTACGAGCAGTACTTC; CDR3: CASGLVDRTYEQYF
size: few; J: TRBJ1-2; V: TRBV6-4; D: .; DNA: TGTGCCAGCAGTGACTCGAAAAGGGTTGGCGGCTACACCTTC; CDR3: CASSDSKRVGGYTF
size: medium-sized; J: TRBJ1-5; V: TRBV28; D: .; DNA: TGTGCCAGCAGTTTCAGGAGCAATCAGCCCCAGCATTTT; CDR3: CASSFRSNQPQHF
size: .; J: TRBJ1-6; V: TRBV28; D: .; DNA: TGTGCCAGCAGTTTAGATCCGGACACCCGGAATTCACCCCTCCACTTT; CDR3: CASSLDPDTRNSPLHF
size: few; J: TRBJ2-7; V: TRBV6-2/TRBV6-3; D: .; DNA: TGTGCCAGCAGTGTAACAGGCCGCTCCTACGAGCAGTACTTC; CDR3: CASSVTGRSYEQYF
size: .; J: TRBJ2-2; V: TRBV5-1; D: .; DNA: TGCGCCAGCAGGCCCGGGACCGCAAACACCGGGGAGCTGTTTTTT; CDR3: CASRPGTANTGELFF
size: .; J: TRBJ2-1; V: TRBV11-3; D: .; DNA: TGTGCCAGCAGCTCCCGGGACGCGCAGTTCTTC; CDR3: CASSSRDAQFF
size: .; J: TRBJ2-3; V: TRBV20-1; D: TRBD2; DNA: TGCAGTGCTGGAGTAAGACTAGCGGGGACCGATACGCAGTATTTT; CDR3: CSAGVRLAGTDTQYF
size: few; J: TRBJ2-7; V: TRBV6-4; D: .; DNA: TGTGCCAGCAGTCCGACTTCTGACGCTTCCTACGATCAGTACTTC; CDR3: CASSPTSDASYDQYF
size: .; J: TRBJ1-2; V: TRBV27; D: .; DNA: TGTGCCAGCAGCCTCGGGCAGGGGAATGGCTACACCTTC; CDR3: CASSLGQGNGYTF
size: medium-sized; J: TRBJ2-5; V: TRBV27; D: .; DNA: TGTGCCAGCAGTTTATCGCAGGGGCAGGAGACCCAGTACTTC; CDR3: CASSLSQGQETQYF
size: .; J: TRBJ2-7; V: TRBV2; D: .; DNA: TGTGCCAGCAGTGAGCGGCGCTACGAGCAGTACTTC; CDR3: CASSERRYEQYF
size: once; J: TRBJ2-1; V: TRBV20-1; D: TRBD2; DNA: TGCAGTGCCCTCGGACTAGCGGGAGAATACAATGAGCAGTTCTTC; CDR3: CSALGLAGEYNEQFF
size: .; J: TRBJ1-3; V: TRBV20-1; D: .; DNA: TGCAGTGCTAGAGATCCGGGACGGGGAGGAAACACCATATATTTT; CDR3: CSARDPGRGGNTIYF
size: .; J: TRBJ1-1; V: TRBV10-3; D: .; DNA: TGTGCCATCAGTGAGCCAGGGGCTGAAGCTTTCTTT; CDR3: CAISEPGAEAFF
size: .; J: TRBJ2-5; V: TRBV12-5; D: .; DNA: TGTGCTAGTGGTATAGGATTGGGGCAGGAGACCCAGTACTTC; CDR3: CASGIGLGQETQYF
size: .; J: TRBJ2-3; V: TRBV5-1; D: .; DNA: TGCTCCAGCAGCTTGGGGCACACTAGCACAGATACGCAGTATTTT; CDR3: CSSSLGHTSTDTQYF
size: .; J: TRBJ2-5; V: TRBV6-2/TRBV6-3; D: .; DNA: TGTGCCAGCAGTTACCAGGGGCTGGAGACCCAGTACTTC; CDR3: CASSYQGLETQYF
size: .; J: TRBJ2-7; V: TRBV20-1; D: TRBD2; DNA: TGCAGTGCTCAAGAAGGGACTAGCGGGAGAAACGATCAGTACTTC; CDR3: CSAQEGTSGRNDQYF
size: few; J: TRBJ2-3; V: TRBV6-1; D: TRBD2; DNA: TGTGCCAGCAGACCCGATCTGGGACTAGCGGGAGAGCCAGATACGCAGTATTTT; CDR3: CASRPDLGLAGEPDTQYF
size: .; J: TRBJ2-7; V: TRBV6-1; D: TRBD1; DNA: TGTGCCAGCAGTGATAGAGGGGGCACCAACTACGAGCAGTACTTC; CDR3: CASSDRGGTNYEQYF
size: .; J: TRBJ2-5; V: TRBV11-2; D: TRBD1; DNA: TGTGCCAGCAGCTCTTCCCGACAGGGGGCATCCCGAGAGACCCAGTACTTC; CDR3: CASSSSRQGASRETQYF
size: many; J: TRBJ1-4; V: TRBV25-1; D: .; DNA: TGTGCCAGCAGTAAGGACAGTTATGAAAAACTGTTTTTT; CDR3: CASSKDSYEKLFF
size: .; J: TRBJ1-4; V: TRBV30; D: .; DNA: TGTGCCTGGAGTGTACTAAGGGAAAAACTGTTTTTT; CDR3: CAWSVLREKLFF
size: few; J: TRBJ2-1; V: TRBV24-1; D: TRBD1; DNA: TGTGCCACCAGTGACTGGGGGACAGGGGCCGACAATGAGCAGTTCTTC; CDR3: CATSDWGTGADNEQFF
size: medium-sized; J: TRBJ2-5; V: TRBV12-3/TRBV12-4; D: TRBD2; DNA: TGTGCCAGCAGTCCCCTAGCGGTACAAGAGACCCAGTACTTC; CDR3: CASSPLAVQETQYF
size: .; J: TRBJ2-7; V: TRBV6-5; D: .; DNA: TGTGCCAGCAGTTACGGGGGTCTAGGCTACGAGCAGTACTTC; CDR3: CASSYGGLGYEQYF
size: medium-sized; J: TRBJ1-4; V: TRBV11-2; D: .; DNA: TGTGCCAGCAGCTTAGATGTTAATGAAAAACTGTTTTTT; CDR3: CASSLDVNEKLFF
size: once; J: TRBJ2-1; V: TRBV7-3; D: TRBD1; DNA: TGTGCCAGCAGCCCCCAGGGGGCCGACTACAATGAGCAGTTCTTC; CDR3: CASSPQGADYNEQFF
size: .; J: TRBJ2-1; V: TRBV29-1; D: .; DNA: TGCAGCGTCCGTAGACGGGAGTTCGACTACAATGAGCAGTTCTTC; CDR3: CSVRRREFDYNEQFF
size: few; J: TRBJ2-7; V: TRBV7-8; D: .; DNA: TGTGCCAGCAGCTTGACAAGGGATTGGCAGTACTTC; CDR3: CASSLTRDWQYF
size: .; J: TRBJ2-1; V: TRBV5-8; D: TRBD1; DNA: TGTGCCAGCAGCTTAGGGACAGGGATACGAAGCAATGAGCAGTTCTTC; CDR3: CASSLGTGIRSNEQFF
size: .; J: TRBJ1-4; V: TRBV4-2; D: TRBD1; DNA: TGTGCCAGCAGCCAAGAGGGCAGGGGGCTTGAAAAACTGTTTTTT; CDR3: CASSQEGRGLEKLFF